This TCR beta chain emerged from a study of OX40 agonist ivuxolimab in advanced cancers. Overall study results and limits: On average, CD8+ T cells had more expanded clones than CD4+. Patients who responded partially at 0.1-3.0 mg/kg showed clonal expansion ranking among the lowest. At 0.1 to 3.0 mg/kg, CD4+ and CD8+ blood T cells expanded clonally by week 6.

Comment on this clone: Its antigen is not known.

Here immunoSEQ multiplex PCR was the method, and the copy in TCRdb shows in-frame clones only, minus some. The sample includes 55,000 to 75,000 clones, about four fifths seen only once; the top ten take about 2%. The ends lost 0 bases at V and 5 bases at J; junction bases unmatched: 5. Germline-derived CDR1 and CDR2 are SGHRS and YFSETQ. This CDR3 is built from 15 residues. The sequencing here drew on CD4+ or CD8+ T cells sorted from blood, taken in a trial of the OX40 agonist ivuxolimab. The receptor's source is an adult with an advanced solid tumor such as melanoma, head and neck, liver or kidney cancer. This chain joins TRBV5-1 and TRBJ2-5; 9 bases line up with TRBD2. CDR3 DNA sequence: TGCGCCAGCAGCTTGGCCGGTGCGGGAGGGGAGACCCAGTACTTC. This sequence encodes CASSLAGAGGETQYF.